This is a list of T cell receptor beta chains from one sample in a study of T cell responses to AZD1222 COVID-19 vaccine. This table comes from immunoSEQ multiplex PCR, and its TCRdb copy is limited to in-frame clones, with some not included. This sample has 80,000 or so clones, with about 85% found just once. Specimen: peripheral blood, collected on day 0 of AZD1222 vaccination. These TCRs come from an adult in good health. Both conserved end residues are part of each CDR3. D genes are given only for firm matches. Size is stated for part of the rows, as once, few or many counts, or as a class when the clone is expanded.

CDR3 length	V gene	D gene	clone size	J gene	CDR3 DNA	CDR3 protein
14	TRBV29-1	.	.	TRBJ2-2	TGCAGCGTATTTAGTACCGACAACACCGGGGAGCTGTTTTTT	CSVFSTDNTGELFF
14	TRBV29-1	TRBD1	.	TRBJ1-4	TGCAGCGTACAGGGGGTGCTCACTAATGAAAAACTGTTTTTT	CSVQGVLTNEKLFF
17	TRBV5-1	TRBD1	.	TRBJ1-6	TGCGCCAGCAGCTGGGTAGGTGGGACAGCGTGGAATTCACCCCTCCACTTT	CASSWVGGTAWNSPLHF
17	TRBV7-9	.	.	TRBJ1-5	TGTGCCAGCAGCTTAGCGGGTGGGGCTCTGAGCAATCAGCCCCAGCATTTT	CASSLAGGALSNQPQHF
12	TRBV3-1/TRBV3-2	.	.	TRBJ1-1	TGTGCCAGCAGCATAGTTGGCACTGAAGCTTTCTTT	CASSIVGTEAFF
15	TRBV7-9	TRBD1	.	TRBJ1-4	TGTGCCAGCAGCATCCCCAGGGGGCGCGAAGAAAAACTGTTTTTT	CASSIPRGREEKLFF
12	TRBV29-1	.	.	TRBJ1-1	TGCAGCGTTCTCAAGGGGACGACTGAAGCTTTCTTT	CSVLKGTTEAFF
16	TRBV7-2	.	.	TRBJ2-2	TGTGCCAGCAGCTCCACGGACGTTATGGGGCCCGGGGAGCTGTTTTTT	CASSSTDVMGPGELFF
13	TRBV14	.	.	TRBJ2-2	TGTGCCAGCAGCCCCCTGGCGACCGGGGAGCTGTTTTTT	CASSPLATGELFF
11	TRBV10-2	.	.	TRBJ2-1	TGCGCCAGCAGCGAGTTCGATGAGCAGTTCTTC	CASSEFDEQFF
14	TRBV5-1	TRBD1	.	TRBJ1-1	TGCGCCAGCACCATGACAGGGGCTGACACTGAAGCTTTCTTT	CASTMTGADTEAFF
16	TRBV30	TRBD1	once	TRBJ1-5	TGTGCCTGGAGTAATCCGGGACAGGTGTTCGTTCAGCCCCAGCATTTT	CAWSNPGQVFVQPQHF
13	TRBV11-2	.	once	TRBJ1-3	TGTGCCAGCAGCTTTAACCGAGATGACACCATATATTTT	CASSFNRDDTIYF
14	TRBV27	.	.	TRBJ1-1	TGTGCCAGCAGTTTACGCAGAACGAACACTGAAGCTTTCTTT	CASSLRRTNTEAFF
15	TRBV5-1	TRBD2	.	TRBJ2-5	TGCGCCAGCAGCCCCGGGACTAGCGGGAGGGAGACCCAGTACTTC	CASSPGTSGRETQYF
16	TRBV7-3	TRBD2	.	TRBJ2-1	TGTGCCAGCAGCCCGACGAGCGGGAGCTCCTACAATGAGCAGTTCTTC	CASSPTSGSSYNEQFF
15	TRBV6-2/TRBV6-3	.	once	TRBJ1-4	TGTGCCAGCAGTTACCGGACGGTTACCTATGAAAAACTGTTTTTT	CASSYRTVTYEKLFF
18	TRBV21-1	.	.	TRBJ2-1	TGTGCCAGCAGCTGGGGGTTGGGCGGGAGAAGAAGGAACAATGAGCAGTTCTTC	CASSWGLGGRRRNNEQFF
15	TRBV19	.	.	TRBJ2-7	TGTGCCAGTAGTATAGGTGGAGGCTCGATATACGAGCAGTACTTC	CASSIGGGSIYEQYF
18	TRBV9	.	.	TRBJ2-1	TGTGCCAGCAGCGTAGCTTGGGTGGAGGTGAGCTCCTACAATGAGCAGTTCTTC	CASSVAWVEVSSYNEQFF
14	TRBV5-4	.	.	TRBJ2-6	TGTGCCAGCCACGGGAGAGAAGGGGCCAACGTCCTGACTTTC	CASHGREGANVLTF
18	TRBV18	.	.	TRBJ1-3	TGTGCCAGCTCACCACTCGGGGGAGGACGCGTCTCTGGAAACACCATATATTTT	CASSPLGGGRVSGNTIYF